The entry that follows covers one TCR beta chain sequence. Its antigen is not known. The sample comes from a study of cytomegalovirus exposure and HLA in healthy donors. Study overall: There were fewer than 130 million unique TCR beta sequences, drawn from 180 million or so T cells, in an earlier analysis. HLA-typed donors contributed about 85 million unique TCRs, which were held in an early data release.

The V and J ends lost 5 bases and 9 bases, in that order; junction bases with no gene match: 8. This CDR3 spans 12 amino acids. Germline V gene sequence: CDR1 SQVTM, CDR2 ANQGSEA. Overall study findings and caveats: Researchers reported from a later analysis that most CMV-associated TCR beta chains appeared HLA-restricted. What a later analysis showed was that several of the most significant clusters appeared linked to common viral pathogens.

The PCR had 60 Vbeta and 13 Jbeta primers. TCRdb's copy holds only in-frame clones and misses some; the assay was immunoSEQ multiplex PCR. The sample shows about 130,000 clones, around 77% of them seen only once. The sequence was obtained from a man between 25 and 39 years old in good health and CMV-seronegative. V and J are TRBV29-1 and TRBJ2-5; TRBD2 matches 8 bases. Sequenced material: PBMCs. CDR3 amino acids: CSVTGTRGAQYF. The CDR3 DNA reads TGCAGCGTTACCGGGACTAGGGGGGCCCAGTACTTC. The full variable domain, with the rest looked up from reference TRBV29-1 and TRBJ2-5, is SAVISQKPSRDICQRGTSLTIQCQVDSQVTMMFWYRQQPGQSLTLIATANQGSEATYESGFVIDKFPISRPNLTFSTLTVSNMSPEDSSIYLCSVTGTRGAQYFGPGTRLLVL.